A selection of T cell receptor beta chains follows, all from one sample in a study of early stage breast cancer tumors. This table comes from immunoSEQ multiplex PCR, and its TCRdb copy is limited to in-frame clones, with some not included. The sample includes about 30,000 clones, around 75% of them seen just once. The sequencing input was breast tumor tissue. These receptors were obtained from a young adult with breast cancer. Each CDR3 is given with its conserved first and last residue. D genes are given only for firm matches. Size is stated for part of the rows, as once, few or many counts, or as a class when the clone is expanded.

clone size	V gene	D gene	J gene	CDR3 DNA	CDR3 protein
.	TRBV19	TRBD2	TRBJ2-1	TGTGCCAGTAGTATTGTGGGACTAACCTACAATGAGCAGTTCTTC	CASSIVGLTYNEQFF
.	TRBV4-1	TRBD1	TRBJ1-2	TGCGCCAGCAGCCAGGGAGGACAGGGGATATCTGGCTACACCTTC	CASSQGGQGISGYTF
.	TRBV19	.	TRBJ1-4	TGTGCCAGTAGTAGGGGGGCCCTTGAAAAACTGTTTTTT	CASSRGALEKLFF
.	TRBV2	.	TRBJ2-7	TGTGCCAGCAGTGAAGACCTAGTCGGAGACGAGCAGTACTTC	CASSEDLVGDEQYF
.	TRBV5-1	.	TRBJ1-5	TGCGCCAGCAGCTTGAGCCCAGGGACTCAGCCCCAGCATTTT	CASSLSPGTQPQHF
once	TRBV5-1	.	TRBJ2-1	TGCGCCAGCAGCTTGCGGGAGAGAAGGAATGAGCAGTTCTTC	CASSLRERRNEQFF
.	TRBV5-4	.	TRBJ2-5	TGTGCCAGCAGCGTCCCGGGGCGGGGTCAAGAGACCCAGTACTTC	CASSVPGRGQETQYF
medium-sized	TRBV4-3	.	TRBJ2-1	TGCGCCAGCAGCCGGACGAGGGGGAGGGTCTCCTACAATGAGCAGTTCTTC	CASSRTRGRVSYNEQFF
once	TRBV27	.	TRBJ2-7	TGTGCCAGCAGTTTATCATTCCTTGACTACGAGCAGTACTTC	CASSLSFLDYEQYF
few	TRBV4-1	.	TRBJ2-2	TGCGCCAGCAGCCAAGTCCAAAACACCGGGGAGCTGTTTTTT	CASSQVQNTGELFF
.	TRBV7-2	.	TRBJ2-1	TGTGCCAGCAGCCTATCGACCGTCGAGCAGTTCTTC	CASSLSTVEQFF
.	TRBV29-1	TRBD1	TRBJ1-2	TGCAGCGTTGGGGCAGGGAACAGGGGAGACAATGGCTACACCTTC	CSVGAGNRGDNGYTF
few	TRBV6-4	.	TRBJ1-2	TGTGCCAGCAGTGGTCCCGGGGACCCCGCGCCCTATGGCTACACCTTC	CASSGPGDPAPYGYTF
.	TRBV19	.	TRBJ2-7	TGTGCCAGTAGTACCCCAGGGATGGGGCAGGAGCAGTACTTC	CASSTPGMGQEQYF
.	TRBV29-1	.	TRBJ2-1	TGCAGCGTTGTAGGCCTCCCCGATAGGAATGAGCAGTTCTTC	CSVVGLPDRNEQFF
few	TRBV7-9	TRBD1	TRBJ2-2	TGTGCCAGCAGCTCCGGACAGGGGAACACCGGGGAGCTGTTTTTT	CASSSGQGNTGELFF
medium-sized	TRBV19	.	TRBJ1-5	TGTGCCAGTAGTACGGGGCTAGGCAATCAGCCCCAGCATTTT	CASSTGLGNQPQHF
.	TRBV2	TRBD2	TRBJ2-4	TGTGCCAGCATCGGAGGGCAGGGATTAGCGGGAGGAAAAAACATTCAGTACTTC	CASIGGQGLAGGKNIQYF
.	TRBV29-1	.	TRBJ1-1	TGCAGCGGAAGGATGGACGCTGAAGCTTTCTTT	CSGRMDAEAFF
.	TRBV25-1	.	TRBJ1-2	TGTGCCAGCAGCAACGGGACTACTAACTATGGCTACACCTTC	CASSNGTTNYGYTF
few	TRBV6-5	.	TRBJ2-7	TGTGCCAGCAGGTCTTGGCGCTCCTACGAGCAGTACTTC	CASRSWRSYEQYF